These 27 T cell receptor beta chains originate from one sample sequenced in a study of blood T cells in healthy people across ages. A second PCR, run for roughly 7 to 12 cycles, used a sample-barcoded 5' primer plus a J-beta primer mix. TCRdb processed the 5' RACE reads anew with MiXCR; each CDR3 protein has one entry. The data hold some 1,500,000 distinct CDR3 sequences, with under 55% observed a single time. Sequencing used blood. All receptors derive from a woman between 18 and 30 years old in good health.

This clonotype was observed a handful of times. This chain links TRBV29-1 with TRBJ1-1; D remains unclear. CDR3 length: 12 residues. CDR1 SQVTM and CDR2 ANQGSEA come from the germline V gene. The V end was cut by 6 bases, the J end by 8 bases, with 16 bases between. CDR3 sequence reads: CSVSDITREAFF. The DNA for the CDR3 is TGCAGCGTATCTGACATAACTCGGGAAGCTTTCTTT.

This clonotype has at least ten counts. CDR3 coding DNA: TGCAGTGCTAGCCGGCACAATGAGCAGTTCTTC. Protein: CSASRHNEQFF. V and J are TRBV20-1 and TRBJ2-1, with D unclear. V shed 3 bases and J shed 5 bases, with 5 bases lying between them. Germline lookup yields CDR1 DFQATT and CDR2 SNEGSKA (reference sequence). CDR3 size: 11 residues.

This clonotype was detected only a few times. The chain combines TRBV6-6 with TRBJ1-5, with TRBD1 matching over 7 bases. Germline V CDR1 and CDR2: MNHNY, SVGAGI (reference sequence). The CDR3 is made up of 16 amino acids. With 7 bases clipped from V and 0 bases from J, the junction kept 9 bases outside the gene matches. This CDR3 reads CASIPQGQYSNQPQHF. The CDR3 coding sequence is TGTGCCAGCATACCACAGGGGCAATATAGCAATCAGCCCCAGCATTTT.

The chain is built from TRBV20-1 and TRBJ2-3; 9 bases line up with TRBD1. The CDR3 spans 15 residues. V shed 3 bases and J 10 bases; nucleotides not matched to a gene: 14. The V gene's germline CDR1 is DFQATT and CDR2 SNEGSKA (reference sequence). CDR3 sequence: CSASATGGAKKAQYF. CDR3 in DNA: TGCAGTGCTAGTGCCACAGGGGGCGCAAAGAAGGCGCAGTATTTT.

This clonotype has a handful of counts. V gene TRBV7-9 combines with J gene TRBJ2-7; D not certain. Germline V gene lookup returns CDR1 SEHNR and CDR2 FQNEAQ (reference sequence). The CDR3 contains 14 residues. The ends were cut back, 4 bases at V and 1 base at J, with 11 bases in the middle. The CDR3 loop reads CASSSHFDSYEQYF. As DNA, the CDR3 is TGTGCCAGCAGCTCGCACTTTGATTCCTACGAGCAGTACTTC.

The CDR3 DNA follows: TGTGCCAGCAGTCAGGAAGAGCGGGAACGTTTCTGCGAGCAGTACTTC. It yields the protein CASSQEERERFCEQYF. V and J are TRBV6-2 or TRBV6-3 and TRBJ2-7; 7 bases map to TRBD2. This CDR3 region has 16 residues. V was clipped by 5 bases and J by 6 bases; unmatched bases: 16. Germline V gene data show CDR1 as MNHEY and CDR2 as SVGEGT.

This clonotype was seen a few times. The chain combines TRBV9 with TRBJ2-1; 9 bases line up with TRBD2. V trimming: 4 bases; J trimming: 8 bases; junction bases outside the gene matches: 10. CDR1 SGDLS and CDR2 YYNGEE come from the germline V gene. The CDR3 runs to 15 residues. The CDR3 DNA is TGTGCCAGCAGCACCCATAGCGGGAGAGCCTATGAGCAGTTCTTC. Protein: CASSTHSGRAYEQFF.

The chain is built from TRBV20-1 and TRBJ2-1; possible D gene TRBD1, 6 bases. The germline V gene has CDR1 DFQATT and CDR2 SNEGSKA (reference sequence). The CDR3 covers 14 residues. V lost 2 bases to trimming and J lost 2 bases, with 10 bases between them. Written as DNA, the CDR3 is TGCAGTGCTAGACACAGGGATACCTACAATGAGCAGTTCTTC. This sequence encodes CSARHRDTYNEQFF.

The chain recombines TRBV5-1 with TRBJ2-1; 8 positions agree with TRBD2. This CDR3 has 14 amino acids. Trimming cost V 7 bases and J 4 bases; bases outside gene matches: 7. CDR1 and CDR2 from the germline V gene are SGHRS and YFSETQ. The CDR3 DNA reads TGCGCCAGCTATAGCGGGACGGCGTACAATGAGCAGTTCTTC. It specifies CASYSGTAYNEQFF.

The CDR3 reads CASSFLRESANEQFF. The CDR3 bases are TGTGCCAGCAGTTTCCTGCGGGAGTCCGCCAATGAGCAGTTCTTC. The chain joins TRBV27 to TRBJ2-1; 7 bases are a match to TRBD2. CDR1 and CDR2 from the germline V gene are MNHEY and SMNVEV (reference sequence). The CDR3 is 15 amino acids. V lost 3 bases to trimming and J lost 6 bases; unmatched junction nucleotides: 8.

This clonotype was counted between two and nine times. V usage is TRBV24-1 and J usage is TRBJ2-1; TRBD2 matches 9 bases. There are 16 residues in the CDR3. Per germline, CDR1 KGHDR and CDR2 SFDVKD. Trimming removed 4 bases from V and 6 bases from J; junction bases left unmatched: 9. The CDR3 loop reads CATSEKSGRTTNEQFF. CDR3 coding DNA: TGTGCCACCAGTGAGAAAAGCGGGAGGACAACCAATGAGCAGTTCTTC.

This sequence joins TRBV20-1 and TRBJ1-3; 8 nucleotides match TRBD1. CDR1 DFQATT and CDR2 SNEGSKA come from the germline V gene (reference sequence). This CDR3 has 17 residues. V was clipped by 0 bases and J by 2 bases; unmatched bases: 9. CDR3 in DNA: TGCAGTGCTAGAGATTTCTCCGGGACAGGCCCTGGAAACACCATATATTTT. This encodes CSARDFSGTGPGNTIYF.

A few counts support this clonotype. The chain employs TRBV28 and TRBJ2-1, with TRBD2 as a possible D gene (5 bases). The J call may be mistaken, given a closer DNA end match to TRBJ2-7. This CDR3 comprises 17 residues. The V gene's germline CDR1 is MDHEN and CDR2 SYDVKM. The CDR3 sequence is CASSSASNDLSYNEQYF. The DNA for the CDR3 is TGTGCCAGCAGCTCAGCTAGCAATGACCTCTCCTACAATGAGCAGTACTTC.

Points on this clonotype: This may come from a read error, since a much larger clone is one base off. V and J are TRBV2 and TRBJ2-4; D remains ambiguous. The germline V gene encodes CDR1 SNHLY and CDR2 FYNNEI. Trimming left V 6 bases short and J 13 bases short, with 16 bases between. This CDR3 region has 12 residues. CDR3 sequence reads: CASSDAADGQYF. The CDR3 region has the DNA TGTGCCAGCAGCGACGCAGCAGATGGGCAGTACTTC. Together with reference TRBV2 and TRBJ2-4, the CDR3 gives the full variable domain: EPEVTQTPSHQVTQMGQEVILRCVPISNHLYFYWYRQILGQKVEFLVSFYNNEISEKSEIFDDQFSVERPDGSNFTLKIRSTKLEDSAMYFCASSDAADGQYFGAGTRLSVL.

J is TRBJ2-3 and V is TRBV7-2, with 8 bases lining up with TRBD2. Trimming took 3 bases from V and 5 from J; bases not matched to a gene: 7. The CDR3 sequence is 15 residues long. Germline V CDR1 and CDR2: SGHTA, FQGNSA. The CDR3 DNA is TGTGCCAGCAGCTTCAGCGGGGGCAAGGGAGATACGCAGTATTTT. The encoded protein is CASSFSGGKGDTQYF.

This clonotype showed up just a few times. CDR3 sequence reads: CSGRWEGYTEAFF. The CDR3, as DNA: TGCAGCGGGCGGTGGGAAGGGTACACTGAAGCTTTCTTT. The V gene is TRBV29-1, the J gene TRBJ1-1; no definite D call. V lost 7 bases and J 3 bases, leaving 15 bases between the germline ends. The CDR3 consists of 13 residues. Germline CDR1 reads SQVTM; CDR2 reads ANQGSEA.

The chain carries TRBV4-3 and TRBJ2-7; TRBD2 aligns across 7 bases. The CDR3 runs 13 residues. CDR1 is LGHNA, CDR2 YSLEER, per germline. J was trimmed by 8 bases and V by 2 bases; bases with no gene match: 6. The CDR3 loop is CASSQNPGTKQYF. The CDR3 DNA reads as TGCGCCAGCAGCCAAAACCCAGGGACTAAGCAGTACTTC.

The rearrangement uses TRBV25-1 and TRBJ2-1; TRBD1 agrees at 10 bases. The CDR3 totals 14 residues. With 3 bases clipped from V and 9 bases from J, the junction kept 5 bases outside the gene matches. Germline V CDR1 and CDR2: MGHDK, SYGVNS. In DNA, the CDR3 is TGTGCCAGCAGTGAGGGACAGGGGCGTACTGAGCAGTTCTTC. Its protein product is CASSEGQGRTEQFF.

This clonotype was picked up a small number of times. The chain joins TRBV10-3 to TRBJ2-3; D is undetermined. CDR3 length: 18 residues. Germline V gene lookup returns CDR1 ENHRY and CDR2 SYGVKD. Trimming removed 3 bases from V and 2 bases from J, with 21 bases in between. CDR3 sequence reads: CAISDLDRRAVFTDTQYF. The CDR3 nucleotides are TGTGCCATCAGTGACCTCGATCGAAGGGCGGTTTTCACAGATACGCAGTATTTT.

J is TRBJ2-5 and V is TRBV28; a weak D match, TRBD2 (5 bases). Germline values: CDR1 MDHEN, CDR2 SYDVKM. CDR3 size: 13 residues. V lost 6 bases, J lost 11 bases, and 19 bases lay in between. Here the CDR3 reads CASSPDTRGEQYF. The CDR3 nucleotides read TGTGCCAGCAGCCCGGATACCCGTGGGGAGCAGTACTTC.

This clonotype was counted only a few times. The V and J genes are TRBV25-1 and TRBJ1-2; unclear D gene. The CDR3 contains 13 residues. V lost 3 bases and J 6 bases, leaving 11 bases between the germline ends. Germline V lookup: CDR1 MGHDK, CDR2 SYGVNS. Written as DNA, the CDR3 is TGTGCCAGCAGTGATACGGTTCGAAATGGCTACACCTTC. Translated, it gives CASSDTVRNGYTF.

The chain couples TRBV4-2 to TRBJ2-5, with TRBD2 as a possible D gene (5 bases). This CDR3 contains 16 residues. V was shortened by 4 bases and J by 2 bases, with 17 bases between the two germline ends. Looked up from germline, CDR1 is LGHNA and CDR2 is YNFKEQ. The CDR3 DNA reads as TGTGCCAGCAGCCCGGGTAGAAGCGGAGCTCAAGAGACCCAGTACTTC. It specifies CASSPGRSGAQETQYF.

This clonotype was counted a few times. The chain uses TRBV20-1 and TRBJ2-7, with 10 bases matching TRBD2. The CDR3 is 12 amino acids. Germline V gene lookup returns CDR1 DFQATT and CDR2 SNEGSKA (reference sequence). The CDR3 spells CRAGLAEYEQYF. The CDR3 DNA follows: TGCAGGGCTGGACTAGCGGAGTACGAGCAGTACTTC.

The V gene is TRBV5-5, the J gene TRBJ1-6; no clear D. CDR3 length equals 13 residues. Germline CDR1 and CDR2: SGHKS and YYEKEE (reference sequence). V was trimmed by 2 bases and J by 8 bases, leaving 8 bases between them. CDR3 loop: CASSLGVDSPLHF. DNA for the CDR3: TGTGCCAGCAGCTTAGGAGTTGATTCACCCCTCCACTTT.

This clonotype was recorded a few times. The V call is TRBV6-2 or TRBV6-3, the J call TRBJ1-2, with TRBD1 identical over 7 bases. The junction had 15 bases not matched to a gene; V was cut back by 6 bases and J by 8 bases. Germline loops: CDR1 MNHEY, CDR2 SVGEGT. This CDR3 has 15 residues. The CDR3 nucleotides are TGTGCCAGCAGCCGGGACACCGGACTCAGGGGGGGCTACACCTTC. Amino acid sequence: CASSRDTGLRGGYTF.

The chain couples TRBV4-1 to TRBJ2-1; 8 nucleotides agree with TRBD2. The CDR3 consists of 16 residues. Germline loops: CDR1 MGHRA, CDR2 YSYEKL. V shed 5 bases and J 2 bases; nucleotides not matched to a gene: 8. CDR3 loop: CASSNTGTRAYNEQFF. CDR3 bases: TGCGCCAGCAGCAACACCGGGACTAGGGCCTACAATGAGCAGTTCTTC.

CDR3 in amino acids: CSARDSQGGQPQHF. CDR3 coding DNA: TGCAGTGCTAGAGATAGCCAGGGTGGTCAGCCCCAGCATTTT. The chain employs TRBV20-1 and TRBJ1-5, with D perhaps TRBD1 (5 bases). The V and J ends lost 0 bases and 6 bases respectively, with 12 bases between them. The CDR3 covers 14 residues. The germline V gene has CDR1 DFQATT and CDR2 SNEGSKA (reference sequence).